The source of this T cell receptor (beta chain) is a study of blood T cells in healthy people across ages. CDR3 length equals 14 residues. Per germline, CDR1 MNHNS and CDR2 SASEGT. V was trimmed by 8 bases and J by 0 bases, leaving 14 bases between them. Then a second PCR, running roughly 7 to 11 cycles, was carried out with a sample-barcoded 5' primer and a J-beta primer mix. Using its own MiXCR run on the 5' RACE reads, TCRdb lists one record per CDR3 protein. The sample yields 1.5 million to 2 million distinct CDR3 sequences, about 50% seen once. Sequenced sample: blood. The J gene is TRBJ2-7, the V gene TRBV6-1, with D possibly being TRBD1 (7 bases). The clonotype originates from a woman aged 40 to 49 in good health. The CDR3 protein is CASAGQTGSYEQYF. CDR3 DNA: TGTGCCAGCGCGGGACAGACGGGCTCCTACGAGCAGTACTTC.